This T cell receptor beta chain originates from a study of post-analysis software for immune sequencing data. Whole-study findings and limits: The five TRBV segments detected at higher frequency in patients than in controls included TRBV5-6, TRBV5-1 and TRBV20-1. Under the F measure, samples that were prepared in one batch clustered strongly together.

This clonotype has more than one count but fewer than ten. Its cognate antigen is unknown. TCR beta cDNA libraries had unique molecular identifiers. TCRdb re-derived calls from the PCR reads in MiXCR, one entry per CDR3 protein. The sample yields roughly 800,000 distinct CDR3 sequences, around 42% seen once. Germline CDR1 reads LGHDT; CDR2 reads YNNKEL (reference sequence). The CDR3 consists of 16 residues. After removal of 0 bases from V and 10 bases from J, the junction contained 11 bases not matched to a gene. The receptor was isolated from a girl aged 10 to 17 with multiple sclerosis. The material sequenced was blood. This chain uses TRBV3-1 with TRBJ1-4; 7 bases are shared with TRBD1. The CDR3 nucleotides read TGTGCCAGCAGCCAAGATCTTGAGGGGGCAGAAGGAAAACTGTTTTTT. This codes for CASSQDLEGAEGKLFF.